This entry is about one T cell receptor beta chain. The V end was cut by 5 bases, the J end by 3 bases, with 16 bases between. Germline CDR1 is KGHSH and CDR2 is LQKENI. This CDR3 region has 15 residues. In the original processing: By means of reference gene primer amplification, nucleated cell counts were estimated. Sequencing used immunoSEQ multiplex PCR; TCRdb keeps in-frame clones, though not all of them. The V and J calls and the clone size are those of that table, but D and trimming were determined from the DNA. The sample lists under 200,000 clones, around 78% seen once, with 4.4% in the top ten. Symptom resolution, clearance, or two negative PCRs marked the recovered donors of Cohort 3. This entry comes from a study of blood T cell repertoires in COVID-19.

V and J are TRBV18 and TRBJ1-2, with D unresolved. The sequencing input was PBMCs or T cells enriched from blood (not recorded which). This TCR was sampled from a woman aged 45-59 years who had recovered from COVID-19. The CDR3 loop is CASSAPSTQDYGYTF. CDR3 bases: TGTGCCAGCTCAGCTCCGAGTACTCAGGACTATGGCTACACCTTC.